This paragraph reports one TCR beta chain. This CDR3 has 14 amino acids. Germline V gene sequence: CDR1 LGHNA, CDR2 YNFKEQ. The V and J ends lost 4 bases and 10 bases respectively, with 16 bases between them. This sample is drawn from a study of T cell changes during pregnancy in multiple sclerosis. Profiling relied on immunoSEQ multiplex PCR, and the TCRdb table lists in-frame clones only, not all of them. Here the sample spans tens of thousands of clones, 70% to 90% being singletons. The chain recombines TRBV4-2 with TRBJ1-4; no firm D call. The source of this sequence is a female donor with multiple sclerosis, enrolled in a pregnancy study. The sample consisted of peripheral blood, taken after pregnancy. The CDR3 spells CASSPPSGRPKLFF. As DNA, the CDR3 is TGTGCCAGCAGCCCCCCCTCCGGCAGGCCAAAACTGTTTTTT.